Described below is a single T cell receptor beta chain sequence and its context. Its antigen is unidentified. Profiled with immunoSEQ multiplex PCR; TCRdb holds only in-frame clones, not every one. The sample carries fewer than 400,000 clones, 75% to 90% recorded once. V shed 0 bases and J shed 1 base, with 16 bases lying between them. Germline values: CDR1 LNHNV, CDR2 YYDKDF (reference sequence). This CDR3 comprises 17 residues. The data are from a study of Ad26.COV2.S vaccination and SARS-CoV-2 variants. Study in general: The COV1001 Ad26.COV2.S trial arm included the donor.

Findings and limits, study-wide: For non-spike TCRs, breadth in vaccine recipients resembled that in placebo recipients.

Documented treatment: some 19 received Ad26.COV2.S at low or high dose, single or two shots; roughly five received placebo; per-sample allocation not given. Vaccine and placebo recipients were sampled on day 63 after the first injection. Boston provided a donor who was an adult aged 18-55 years. The source of this sequence is a person aged 18 to 65 who received the Ad26.COV2.S COVID-19 vaccine or a placebo. The chain carries TRBV15 and TRBJ2-7; tentatively, D is TRBD1 or TRBD2 (6 bases each). The sample in question was peripheral blood, obtained in a trial of Ad26.COV2.S vaccine versus placebo. CDR3 residues: CATSRDPGATGSYEQYF. CDR3 coding DNA: TGTGCCACCAGCAGAGACCCGGGGGCGACAGGTTCCTACGAGCAGTACTTC. The whole variable domain, filled in from reference TRBV15 and TRBJ2-7, reads DAMVIQNPRYQVTQFGKPVTLSCSQTLNHNVMYWYQQKSSQAPKLLFHYYDKDFNNEADTPDNFQSRRPNTSFCFLDIRSPGLGDTAMYLCATSRDPGATGSYEQYFGPGTRLTVT.